The 18 T cell receptor beta chains given below trace back to one sample, sequenced in a study of T cell repertoires in cytomegalovirus infection. TCRdb re-analysed the reads in MiXCR, keeping a single row per CDR3 protein. The table records 150,000 to 200,000 distinct CDR3 sequences, over 25% of them present only once. Source material: PBMCs. These receptors originate from a human donor in good health (CMV status not recorded). Some clones in this sample may be carry-over from other donors' samples.

The CDR3 DNA is TGTGCCAGCAGCGTTGACAGGGTCACTGAAGCTTTCTTT. It encodes CASSVDRVTEAFF. The gene calls are TRBV27 and TRBJ1-1; 7 bases line up with TRBD1. The trim removed 6 bases at V and 4 bases at J, leaving 5 bases unmatched. The CDR3 is 13 amino acids. Germline-derived CDR1 and CDR2 are MNHEY and SMNVEV (reference sequence).

A few counts support this clonotype. The chain recombines TRBV6-1 with TRBJ1-2; TRBD1 aligns across 10 bases. The ends lost 7 bases at V and 6 bases at J; junction bases unmatched: 8. Germline V gives CDR1 MNHNS, CDR2 SASEGT. The CDR3 covers 14 residues. CDR3 region: CASTTGTGVDGYTF. Written as DNA, the CDR3 is TGTGCCAGCACCACAGGGACAGGGGTGGATGGCTACACCTTC.

The chain joins TRBV7-9 to TRBJ1-1; no clear D. Germline lookup yields CDR1 SEHNR and CDR2 FQNEAQ (reference sequence). The length of the CDR3 is 15 residues. V shed 5 bases and J shed 0 bases, with 13 bases lying between them. CDR3 region: CASSLKGSLNTEAFF. CDR3 sequence (DNA): TGTGCCAGCAGCCTCAAAGGGAGCCTGAACACTGAAGCTTTCTTT.

This clonotype was seen repeatedly, ten times or more. This chain connects TRBV4-1 to TRBJ1-4, with D unclear. CDR1 and CDR2 from the germline V gene are MGHRA and YSYEKL. Between the trimmed V and J ends, which lost 5 bases and 7 bases, there was a span of 8 bases. The length of the CDR3 is 12 residues. As DNA, the CDR3 is TGCGCCAGCAGCGATCGACTTGAAAAACTGTTTTTT. Translating gives CASSDRLEKLFF.

This clonotype was recorded at least ten times. The V gene is TRBV20-1, the J gene TRBJ2-1; 9 bases are a match to TRBD2. V was pared by 1 base and J by 4 bases, with 2 bases of the junction left unmatched. The V gene's germline CDR1 is DFQATT and CDR2 SNEGSKA (reference sequence). The CDR3 is made up of 14 amino acids. CDR3 protein: CSARGLAAYNEQFF. The CDR3 DNA is TGCAGTGCTAGAGGACTAGCGGCTTACAATGAGCAGTTCTTC.

The rearrangement joins TRBV20-1 to TRBJ2-7; 10 positions agree with TRBD2. The J segment lost 4 bases and the V segment lost 6 bases, leaving 12 bases of the junction unmatched. CDR1 is DFQATT and CDR2 is SNEGSKA in the germline V gene (reference sequence). The length of the CDR3 is 15 residues. CDR3 nucleotides: TGCAGTGCAGCGGGACTAGCGCAAAACCCATACGAGCAGTACTTC. Translating it yields CSAAGLAQNPYEQYF.

This clonotype occurred a few times. This chain connects TRBV20-1 to TRBJ1-6, with 7 bases aligning to TRBD1. The trim removed 5 bases at V and 10 bases at J, leaving 11 bases unmatched. The CDR3 sequence is 14 residues long. CDR1 and CDR2 from the germline V gene are DFQATT and SNEGSKA (reference sequence). CDR3: CSALTAGTVSPLHF. The CDR3 DNA is TGCAGTGCTCTCACAGCCGGGACAGTCTCACCCCTCCACTTT.

This clonotype showed up just a few times. This chain joins TRBV15 and TRBJ1-5; TRBD1 matches at 7 bases. This CDR3 has 14 residues. The V gene end was trimmed by 3 bases and the J gene end by 2 bases; junction bases not matched to a gene: 1. CDR1 LNHNV and CDR2 YYDKDF come from the germline V gene (reference sequence). This CDR3 reads CATSSDRGNQPQHF. In DNA form, the CDR3 reads TGTGCCACCAGCAGCGACAGGGGCAATCAGCCCCAGCATTTT.

This clonotype was picked up a small number of times. The CDR3 nucleotides are TGCGCCAGCAGCCAAGATCAATATGAAAAACTGTTTTTT. Its translation is CASSQDQYEKLFF. This chain connects TRBV4-1 to TRBJ1-4; D not resolved. The germline CDR1 and CDR2 sequences are MGHRA and YSYEKL. Trimming left V 0 bases short and J 6 bases short, with 5 bases between. The CDR3 is 13 residues long.

The chain is built from TRBV5-6 and TRBJ1-1; 8 nucleotides match TRBD1. CDR3 size: 16 residues. CDR1 is SGHDT, CDR2 YYEEEE, per germline. With 3 bases clipped from V and 0 bases from J, the junction kept 7 bases outside the gene matches. The chain's CDR3 is CASSWTGNRMNTEAFF. Written as DNA, the CDR3 is TGTGCCAGCAGCTGGACAGGGAACCGCATGAACACTGAAGCTTTCTTT.

This clonotype was seen many times. The chain employs TRBV7-2 and TRBJ1-1; the D gene is possibly TRBD1 (6 bases). Trimming removed 1 base from V and 5 bases from J, with 14 bases in between. CDR3 size: 15 residues. The germline CDR1 and CDR2 sequences are SGHTA and FQGNSA. The CDR3 sequence is CASSLDLGGGTEAFF. CDR3 DNA: TGTGCCAGCAGCTTAGATCTAGGGGGAGGAACTGAAGCTTTCTTT.

Only one count was recorded for this clonotype. It may be a read error: a sequence one base away is much more abundant. The chain uses TRBV7-9 and TRBJ1-6; no reliable D call. The V end lost 1 base, the J end lost 6 bases, and 10 bases lay between the germline ends. Germline V gives CDR1 SEHNR, CDR2 FQNEAQ (reference sequence). This CDR3 has 15 residues. Here the CDR3 reads CASSLVVGVNSPLHF. The CDR3 DNA follows: TGTGCCAGCAGCTTAGTGGTCGGTGTTAATTCACCCCTCCACTTT.

The table lists this clonotype with a few counts. In DNA form, the CDR3 reads TGTGCCAGCAGCTCCCAGCCGCCGGGACAGGGGGCTGGGGCCAACGTCCTGACTTTC. Translation gives CASSSQPPGQGAGANVLTF. The rearrangement uses TRBV7-3 and TRBJ2-6; 11 nucleotides align to TRBD1. Germline V gives CDR1 SGHTA, CDR2 FQGTGA. Trimming at V came to 4 bases and at J to 2 bases, leaving 10 bases not matched to a gene. CDR3 size: 19 residues.

This clonotype has a handful of counts. The V gene is TRBV4-1, the J gene TRBJ1-6; TRBD1 matches 8 bases. The CDR3 loop spans 15 amino acids. The V segment lost 1 base and the J segment 7 bases; nucleotides outside the gene matches: 3. Germline CDR1 MGHRA, CDR2 YSYEKL. The CDR3 region is CASSQVRGRNSPLHF. In nucleotides, the CDR3 is TGCGCCAGCAGCCAAGTCAGGGGGCGCAATTCACCCCTCCACTTT.

Ten or more counts support this clonotype. This chain links TRBV7-2 with TRBJ1-2; D perhaps matches TRBD1 (5 bases). V was shortened by 1 base and J by 4 bases, with 10 bases between the two germline ends. This CDR3 has 14 residues. Germline CDR1 is SGHTA and CDR2 is FQGNSA. In DNA, the CDR3 is TGTGCCAGCAGCTTAGGCGACGGGACCTATGGCTACACCTTC. As protein: CASSLGDGTYGYTF.

This clonotype was picked up many times. The rearrangement uses TRBV7-2 and TRBJ1-3; maybe TRBD1 (5 bases). The CDR3 extends over 16 amino acids. From germline, CDR1 is SGHTA and CDR2 FQGNSA. Trimming shortened V by 5 bases and J by 5 bases, and 19 bases separated the two germline ends. This CDR3 reads CASSRDGGGTRNTIYF. The DNA of the CDR3 is TGTGCCAGCAGCCGCGACGGTGGAGGGACCCGAAACACCATATATTTT.

This clonotype was counted a few times. The CDR3 here is CASSNFGVTGYTF. CDR3 nucleotides: TGTGCCAGCAGTAATTTTGGGGTTACTGGCTACACCTTC. The chain has TRBV11-3 and TRBJ1-2; the D is unclear. Germline V gene data show CDR1 as SGHNT and CDR2 as YENEEA. Trimming pared 6 bases from V and 7 bases from J, leaving 15 bases between. The CDR3 sequence is 13 residues long.

This clonotype was found a few times. The chain employs TRBV2 and TRBJ2-7, with D tentatively TRBD2 (5 bases). The CDR3 spans 11 residues. Between the trimmed V and J ends, which lost 6 bases and 3 bases, there was a span of 6 bases. Germline assignment: CDR1 SNHLY and CDR2 FYNNEI. DNA of the CDR3: TGTGCCAGCAGGGACTTCTACGAGCAGTACTTC. It yields the protein CASRDFYEQYF.